What follows describes a single T cell receptor (beta chain). The antigen remains undetermined. Through a sample-barcoded 5' primer and a J-beta primer mix, a second PCR was run for about 6 to 12 cycles. Template switching added a 12-random-nucleotide identifier to every cDNA molecule. Using its own MiXCR run on the 5' RACE reads, TCRdb lists one record per CDR3 protein. Seen here are fewer than 1,000,000 distinct CDR3 sequences, under 55% observed once, and the top ten hold roughly 18%. The data belong to a study of blood T cells in healthy people across ages. The study, taken as a whole, reports: When one million T cells were used, diversity estimates were thought to be underestimates.

The V end lost 2 bases, the J end lost 0 bases, and 20 bases lay between the germline ends. This CDR3 has 20 amino acids. The germline CDR1 and CDR2 sequences are MNHNS and SASEGT. This sequence originates from a man aged 55 to 70 in good health. The V gene is TRBV6-1, the J gene TRBJ1-6, with D hard to call. The source material was blood. The CDR3: CASSEFPMGRGSSYNSPLHF. The CDR3 DNA reads as TGTGCCAGCAGTGAATTTCCAATGGGGAGAGGGAGCTCCTATAATTCACCCCTCCACTTT.